These 7 T cell receptor beta chains were sequenced from one sample in a study of blood T cell repertoires in COVID-19. Produced via immunoSEQ multiplex PCR; TCRdb's table is partial and in-frame only. The repertoire holds over 150,000 clones, with around nine tenths as singletons. Sequences were obtained from peripheral blood. The receptors shown here come from a man aged 50 to 59 who had recovered from COVID-19.

The J gene is TRBJ2-2, the V gene TRBV30; D gene unclear. Trimming removed 3 bases at V and 3 bases at J, with 11 bases between. Germline CDR1 GTSNPN, CDR2 SVGIG (reference sequence). The CDR3 is 14 amino acids. CDR3 sequence: CAWSGTLYTGELFF. CDR3 nucleotides: TGTGCCTGGAGCGGTACCCTCTACACCGGGGAGCTGTTTTTT.

The V gene is TRBV7-3, the J gene TRBJ2-2, with 8 bases aligning to TRBD1. Germline V gives CDR1 SGHTA, CDR2 FQGTGA. The CDR3 is 13 amino acids. V trimming: 6 bases; J trimming: 8 bases; junction bases outside the gene matches: 5. CDR3 nucleotides: TGTGCCAGCAGTTACAGGGGGTCAGGGGAGCTGTTTTTT. Translation: CASSYRGSGELFF.

The gene calls are TRBV9 and TRBJ2-1, with 7 bases that match TRBD2. The CDR3 is 15 residues long. The V segment lost 0 bases and the J segment 7 bases; nucleotides outside the gene matches: 7. Germline loops: CDR1 SGDLS, CDR2 YYNGEE. DNA for the CDR3: TGTGCCAGCAGCGTAGAAATAGCGGGTTGGAATGAGCAGTTCTTC. Its translation: CASSVEIAGWNEQFF.

The chain combines TRBV18 with TRBJ2-7; 7 bases agree with TRBD1. V gave up 5 bases and J gave up 0 bases; unmatched junction bases: 4. The CDR3 is 14 amino acids. Germline CDR1 reads KGHSH; CDR2 reads LQKENI. CDR3 in amino acids: CASSFGQDSYEQYF. The CDR3 DNA follows: TGTGCCAGCTCATTCGGACAGGACTCCTACGAGCAGTACTTC.

This chain joins TRBV6-1 and TRBJ1-5; the match to TRBD1 covers 9 bases. Unmatched junction bases numbered 10, after V lost 7 bases and J lost 0 bases. CDR3 length: 17 residues. CDR1 MNHNS and CDR2 SASEGT come from the germline V gene. CDR3 bases: TGTGCCAGCAATGATGACAGGGGGACCTATAGCAATCAGCCCCAGCATTTT. Translated: CASNDDRGTYSNQPQHF.

The count of this clone is one. V gene TRBV6-5 combines with J gene TRBJ1-5; 7 bases are shared with TRBD1. The CDR3 is made up of 15 amino acids. In germline, CDR1 is MNHEY, CDR2 SVGAGI. With V trimmed by 6 bases and J by 2 bases, 7 bases remained unmatched. The CDR3 DNA reads TGTGCCAGCAGCCCCTTTGACAGGGGCAATCAGCCCCAGCATTTT. Translation gives CASSPFDRGNQPQHF.

This rearrangement joins TRBV7-3 to TRBJ2-3, with 10 bases lining up with TRBD2. This CDR3 region has 17 residues. In germline, CDR1 is SGHTA, CDR2 FQGTGA. J lost 4 bases, V lost 5 bases, and 12 bases had no gene match. The CDR3 nucleotides are TGTGCCAGCAGCGCGGGCTTAACTAGCGGGATCGCAGATACGCAGTATTTT. Translating it yields CASSAGLTSGIADTQYF.